The 14 T cell receptor beta chains in this list originate from one sample, sequenced in a study of CD8 T cells in ankylosing spondylitis. One entry per CDR3 protein results from TCRdb running MiXCR on the 5' RACE reads. This repertoire shows about 100,000 distinct CDR3 sequences, around 9.4% found once; its top ten account for roughly 4.6%. Input material: blood, either unsorted or a sorted T cell fraction (not recorded which). Source of these receptors: a male donor with ankylosing spondylitis or in good health (not recorded which).

This clonotype was found many times. The chain carries TRBV10-3 and TRBJ2-1; 9 bases are shared with TRBD2. Trimming removed 9 bases from V and 10 bases from J; junction bases left unmatched: 7. Germline lookup yields CDR1 ENHRY and CDR2 SYGVKD. This CDR3 contains 12 residues. CDR3 protein: CAMGLAGREQFF. As DNA, the CDR3 is TGTGCCATGGGTCTAGCGGGGCGCGAGCAGTTCTTC.

This clonotype has a count of ten or more. V gene TRBV7-8 combines with J gene TRBJ2-2; D not resolved. This CDR3 has 13 residues. Trimming cost V 6 bases and J 4 bases, with 9 bases left between them. Germline V lookup: CDR1 SGHVS, CDR2 FQNEAQ. CDR3 region: CASSSQSTGELFF. CDR3 sequence (DNA): TGTGCCAGCAGTTCACAGAGCACCGGGGAGCTGTTTTTT.

This sequence joins TRBV28 and TRBJ1-1; D not certain. Looked up from germline, CDR1 is MDHEN and CDR2 is SYDVKM. This CDR3 region has 15 residues. As DNA, the CDR3 is TGTGTGTGCAGTTTGGGGAGGGAGGGCGACACTGAAGCTTTCTTT. Protein: CVCSLGREGDTEAFF.

This rearrangement joins TRBV5-5 to TRBJ1-4; D gene ambiguous. The CDR3 has 14 residues. The germline V and J ends were trimmed by 1 base and 8 bases, with 12 bases remaining between them. CDR1 and CDR2 (germline): SGHKS, YYEKEE (reference sequence). CDR3 protein: CASSLSRAVEKLFF. The CDR3 coding sequence is TGTGCCAGCAGCTTGTCGCGGGCGGTAGAAAAACTGTTTTTT.

This clonotype was seen repeatedly, ten times or more. The chain carries TRBV6-1 and TRBJ2-1, with 13 bases lining up with TRBD2. Germline V gene lookup returns CDR1 MNHNS and CDR2 SASEGT. The ends lost 5 bases at V and 14 bases at J; junction bases unmatched: 9. The CDR3 contains 14 residues. CDR3 DNA: TGTGCCAGCAGTCAAAAAGGACTAGCGGGGGCCAAGTTCTTC. Its translation: CASSQKGLAGAKFF.

This clonotype was counted ten times or more. V is TRBV19 and J is TRBJ1-1; 10 nucleotides line up with TRBD1. The CDR3 has 13 residues. V was clipped by 3 bases and J by 6 bases; unmatched bases: 1. In germline, CDR1 is LNHDA, CDR2 SQIVND (reference sequence). The CDR3 reads CASSIGQGAEAFF. The DNA of the CDR3 is TGTGCCAGTAGTATCGGACAGGGGGCTGAAGCTTTCTTT.

This clonotype has a count of ten or more. The chain links TRBV29-1 to TRBJ2-2; D is unclear. V was cut by 0 bases and J by 5 bases, with 13 bases left in between. Germline V gene data show CDR1 as SQVTM and CDR2 as ANQGSEA. CDR3 length: 15 amino acids. The CDR3 nucleotides read TGCAGCGTTGAAGACCCCTCCAAGCGTACCGGGGAGCTGTTTTTT. This gives the protein CSVEDPSKRTGELFF.

This clonotype has ten or more counts. The V call is TRBV20-1, the J call TRBJ2-3; 12 positions match TRBD2. The CDR3 consists of 17 residues. The J segment lost 2 bases and the V segment lost 1 base, leaving 7 bases of the junction unmatched. Germline CDR1 DFQATT, CDR2 SNEGSKA (reference sequence). The CDR3 protein is CSARAPLAGGNTDTQYF. CDR3 coding DNA: TGCAGTGCTAGAGCTCCCCTAGCGGGGGGGAACACAGATACGCAGTATTTT.

In this sample, this clonotype turned up many times. The rearrangement uses TRBV29-1 and TRBJ1-6, with 10 bases fitting TRBD1. V shed 5 bases and J 2 bases; nucleotides not matched to a gene: 3. Germline V lookup: CDR1 SQVTM, CDR2 ANQGSEA. This CDR3 is built from 15 residues. CDR3 DNA sequence: TGCAGCGTTCGGGACAGGGGCGCCTATAATTCACCCCTCCACTTT. Residues: CSVRDRGAYNSPLHF. Supplemented by reference TRBV29-1 and TRBJ1-6, the full variable domain reads SAVISQKPSRDICQRGTSLTIQCQVDSQVTMMFWYRQQPGQSLTLIATANQGSEATYESGFVIDKFPISRPNLTFSTLTVSNMSPEDSSIYLCSVRDRGAYNSPLHFGNGTRLTVT.

This clonotype was detected ten times or more. V is TRBV20-1 and J is TRBJ1-5; 8 bases fit TRBD1. This CDR3 is 16 amino acids long. With 6 bases clipped from V and 5 bases from J, the junction kept 15 bases outside the gene matches. Germline V gene data show CDR1 as DFQATT and CDR2 as SNEGSKA (reference sequence). The CDR3, as DNA: TGCAGTGCCCACCTGACAGGGGCGTTCGAAGATCAGCCCCAGCATTTT. This encodes CSAHLTGAFEDQPQHF.

This clonotype showed up many times. The V call is TRBV29-1, the J call TRBJ2-7, with D unclear. With 6 bases removed from V and 0 bases from J, the gap between germline ends came to 18 bases. From germline, CDR1 is SQVTM and CDR2 ANQGSEA. The CDR3 spans 15 residues. The CDR3 reads CSVETGRSSSYEQYF. For the CDR3, the DNA is TGCAGCGTCGAAACCGGCAGGTCGAGCTCCTACGAGCAGTACTTC.

This clonotype was observed at least ten times. The rearrangement uses TRBV23-1 and TRBJ2-7; TRBD1 is a possible D gene (6 bases). TRBV23-1 qualifies as an ORF whose function is uncertain. This CDR3 is built from 18 residues. V was trimmed by 0 bases and J by 9 bases, leaving 27 bases between them. DNA of the CDR3: TGCGCCAGCAGTCAATCGGTTACCCCGGGACACGTTCCTACGAGGCAGTACTTC. Amino acids: CASSQSVTPGHVPTRQYF.

Remarks on this clonotype: A much larger clone differs from this one at a single base, so this may be a read error. This chain links TRBV4-2 with TRBJ2-1; D call uncertain. V dropped 1 base and J dropped 6 bases, with 7 bases sitting between them. CDR1 and CDR2 (germline): LGHNA, YNFKEQ. The CDR3 contains 13 residues. CDR3 sequence (DNA): TGTGCCAGCAGCCAAGGAATTGGCAATGAGCAGTTCTTC. It encodes CASSQGIGNEQFF.

A few counts support this clonotype. The CDR3 bases are TGTGCCAGCAGCGTAAAGGGGGGGACAGATACGCAGTATTTT. Translated, it gives CASSVKGGTDTQYF. The chain carries TRBV9 and TRBJ2-3; tentative D call: TRBD2 (7 bases). This CDR3 is 14 amino acids long. The germline gives CDR1 SGDLS, CDR2 YYNGEE. Trimming stripped 1 base from V and 3 bases from J, with 9 bases between.